This T cell receptor (beta chain) is drawn from a study of T cell responses to AZD1222 COVID-19 vaccine. This CDR3 comprises 16 residues. Germline loops: CDR1 SGHVS, CDR2 FQNEAQ. Trimming took off 1 base at V and 2 bases at J, with 15 bases between the two ends. Sequencing was performed with immunoSEQ multiplex PCR; in TCRdb, only in-frame clones are kept and a portion is missing. The top ten hold around 9.3% of the sample, which has 150,000 to 200,000 clones, around 94% seen once. V and J are TRBV7-8 and TRBJ2-7; D might be TRBD1 (6 bases). The sequencing used peripheral blood, collected on day 0 of AZD1222 vaccination. This sequence originates from an adult in good health. In DNA, the CDR3 is TGTGCCAGCAGCTTAGTAGGTCAGGGGCCCGCCTACGAGCAGTACGTC. This translates into CASSLVGQGPAYEQYV.